This T cell receptor (beta chain) was sequenced during a study of T-cell memory formation after mild COVID-19. MiXCR, applied by TCRdb to the 5' RACE reads, yields one record per CDR3 protein. The sample records 450,000 or so distinct CDR3 sequences, around a quarter being singletons. This clonotype was recorded a few times. Germline CDR1 is MNHEY and CDR2 is SVGAGI. V was pared by 3 bases and J by 0 bases, with 6 bases between. The CDR3 length is 13 residues. The clonotype comes from an adult woman who had mild COVID-19 (a few samples of this study predate the infection). Cell type and time point are not known. Sequenced sample: PBMCs or a T cell subset sorted from them (not recorded which). The rearrangement joins TRBV6-5 to TRBJ2-7, with D hard to call. In DNA, the CDR3 is TGTGCCAGCAGTTATCACAACTCCTACGAGCAGTACTTC. Amino acid sequence: CASSYHNSYEQYF.